This T cell receptor (beta chain) was identified in a study of T-cell reconstitution after alpha-beta-depleted transplantation in children. CDR1 and CDR2 from the germline V gene are SGHKS and YYEKEE (reference sequence). The CDR3 spans 16 residues. The V end was cut by 3 bases, the J end by 3 bases, with 18 bases between. Unique molecular identifiers were incorporated into the prepared TCRbeta library. TCRdb called the PCR reads again in MiXCR, with one record for every CDR3 protein. The table has roughly 590,000 distinct CDR3 sequences, around 16% seen once. This TCR derives from a human donor who donated a stem cell graft to a child with acute myeloid leukemia. The chain combines TRBV5-5 with TRBJ1-2; a weak D match, TRBD1 (5 bases). Sample: PBMCs from the stem cell graft donor, taken from the stem cell graft. DNA of the CDR3: TGTGCCAGCAGCTGGGCCGGGACCATAGCGGACTATGGCTACACCTTC. This gives the protein CASSWAGTIADYGYTF. Filled out from reference TRBV5-5 and TRBJ1-2, the complete variable domain reads DAGVTQSPTHLIKTRGQQVTLRCSPISGHKSVSWYQQVLGQGPQFIFQYYEKEERGRGNFPDRFSARQFPNYSSELNVNALLLGDSALYLCASSWAGTIADYGYTFGSGTRLTVV.